The 2 T cell receptor beta chains given below trace back to one sample, sequenced in a study of low-dose radiotherapy and immunotherapy resistance in tumors. Time point here: before trial treatment. Gene-specific TRAV and TRBV primers were used for first-strand cDNA, covering alpha and beta chains. Amplification, which lasted 20 to 25 PCR cycles, used a constant-region primer and V-primer adapter to amplify TCRs. One entry per CDR3 protein results from TCRdb running MiXCR on the reads. This table has fewer than 90,000 distinct CDR3 sequences, 31% appearing once. The material sequenced was PBMCs, taken before treatment. The source of these receptors is a female donor with ovarian cancer.

This clonotype was found many times. The chain links TRBV3-1 to TRBJ2-1; 8 bases match TRBD2. The CDR3 length is 14 residues. Germline V gene data show CDR1 as LGHDT and CDR2 as YNNKEL (reference sequence). The trim removed 5 bases at V and 5 bases at J, leaving 5 bases unmatched. The CDR3 DNA reads TGTGCCAGCAGCTATACTAGCGGTGACAATGAGCAGTTCTTC. Amino acids: CASSYTSGDNEQFF.

The chain uses TRBV14 and TRBJ2-1; possible D gene TRBD2, 6 bases. The V gene lost 7 bases and the J gene lost 8 bases, with 18 bases spanning the gap. Germline V gene lookup returns CDR1 SGHDN and CDR2 FVKESK. The CDR3 is made up of 14 amino acids. The CDR3 sequence: CASNGGKVEHEQFF. In DNA form, the CDR3 reads TGTGCCAGCAATGGGGGGAAGGTCGAGCATGAGCAGTTCTTC.